The clone carrying this T cell receptor beta chain was counted between two and nine times. CDR1 SGHRS and CDR2 YFSETQ come from the germline V gene. V lost 0 bases and J 7 bases, leaving 16 bases between the germline ends. The CDR3 runs to 15 residues. This sample was taken from a study of blood T cell repertoires in COVID-19. On the study more broadly: Acute-phase and convalescent COVID-19 samples originated in the United States, Italy and Spain.

Authors' data handling: Nucleated cell counts were estimated from reference gene primer amplification. Using immunoSEQ multiplex PCR, the repertoire was profiled, and TCRdb retains in-frame clones only, with some absent. That table furnishes V, J and clone size, whereas the DNA furnished D and trimming. The sample has 200,000 to 250,000 clones; roughly 82% are singletons. This TCR came from a man aged 80 or over with acute or convalescent COVID-19. Source material: peripheral blood. J is TRBJ1-2 and V is TRBV5-1, with unresolved D. As DNA, the CDR3 is TGCGCCAGCAGCTTGGATGCGGGGAAATATGGTGGCTACACCTTC. Its translation is CASSLDAGKYGGYTF.